The T cell receptor beta chain under discussion was sequenced for a study of CD8 T cells in ankylosing spondylitis. TCRdb analysed the 5' RACE reads with MiXCR anew, one entry per CDR3 protein. The data contain approximately 440,000 distinct CDR3 sequences, more than 15% of them singletons. Whole-study results and caveats: Typical of ankylosing spondylitis blood, it appeared, was a TCR beta motif of roughly eight highly homologous variants. Disease-associated clones were reportedly significantly overrepresented in matched ankylosing spondylitis synovial fluid.

Germline-derived CDR1 and CDR2 are SGDLS and YYNGEE. With 3 bases removed from V and 5 bases from J, the gap between germline ends came to 15 bases. CDR3 length: 15 residues. With respect to this clonotype: As yet, its antigen is unknown.

The source material was blood, either unsorted or a sorted T cell fraction (not recorded which). This rearrangement joins TRBV9 to TRBJ2-1; D might be TRBD2 (6 bases). This receptor was obtained from a male donor with ankylosing spondylitis. CDR3 amino acids: CASSGSGSANNEQFF. The CDR3 bases are TGTGCCAGCAGCGGGAGCGGGTCAGCTAACAATGAGCAGTTCTTC.